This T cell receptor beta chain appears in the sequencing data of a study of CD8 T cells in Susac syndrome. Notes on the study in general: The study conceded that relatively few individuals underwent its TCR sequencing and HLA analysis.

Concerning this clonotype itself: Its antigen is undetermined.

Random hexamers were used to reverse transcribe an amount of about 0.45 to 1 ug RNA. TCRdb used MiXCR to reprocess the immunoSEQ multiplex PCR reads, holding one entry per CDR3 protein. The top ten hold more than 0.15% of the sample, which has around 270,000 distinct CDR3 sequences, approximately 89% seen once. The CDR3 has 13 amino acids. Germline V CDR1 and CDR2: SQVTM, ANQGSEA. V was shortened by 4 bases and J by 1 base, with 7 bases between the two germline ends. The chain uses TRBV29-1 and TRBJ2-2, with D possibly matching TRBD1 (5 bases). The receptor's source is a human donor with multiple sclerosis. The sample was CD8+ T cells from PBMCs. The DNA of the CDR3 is TGCAGCGTTGCACAGGAGAACACCGGGGAGCTGTTTTTT. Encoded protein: CSVAQENTGELFF.